This T cell receptor (beta chain) was captured in a study of T cell clonotyping in hematopoietic cell transplantation. Germline V gives CDR1 SGHTA, CDR2 FQGTGA. V lost 0 bases and J lost 2, with 13 bases in between. The CDR3 runs 16 residues. Sequencing was performed with immunoSEQ multiplex PCR; in TCRdb, only in-frame clones are kept and a portion is missing. The sample has 7,900 or so clones, approximately 90% seen once. This chain joins TRBV7-3 and TRBJ2-5; D tentatively fits TRBD1 or TRBD2 (5 bases each). This specimen was PBMCs, taken 100 days after allogeneic stem cell transplant. This receptor was obtained from a male patient in his late teens or twenties who had an allogeneic stem cell transplant from a related donor, so the T cells may come from the graft donor. Some clones in this sample may be carry-over from other donors' samples. The CDR3 is CASSLTAGSGQETQYF. As DNA, the CDR3 is TGTGCCAGCAGCTTAACCGCAGGGAGTGGTCAAGAGACCCAGTACTTC. The full variable domain, with the rest looked up from reference TRBV7-3 and TRBJ2-5, is GAGVSQTPSNKVTEKGKYVELRCDPISGHTALYWYRQSLGQGPEFLIYFQGTGAADDSGLPNDRFFAVRPEGSVSTLKIQRTERGDSAVYLCASSLTAGSGQETQYFGPGTRLLVL.